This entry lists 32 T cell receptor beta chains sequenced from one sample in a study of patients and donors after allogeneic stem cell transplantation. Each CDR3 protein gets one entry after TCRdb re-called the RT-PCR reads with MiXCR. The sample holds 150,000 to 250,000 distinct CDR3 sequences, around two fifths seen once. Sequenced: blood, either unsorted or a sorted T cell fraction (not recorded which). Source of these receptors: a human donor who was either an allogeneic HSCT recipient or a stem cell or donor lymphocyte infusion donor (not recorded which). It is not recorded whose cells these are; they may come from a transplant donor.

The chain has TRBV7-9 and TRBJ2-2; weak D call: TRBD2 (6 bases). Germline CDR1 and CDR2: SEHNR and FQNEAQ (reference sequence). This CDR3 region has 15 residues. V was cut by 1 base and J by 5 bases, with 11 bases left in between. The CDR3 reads CASSLVIGGTGELFF. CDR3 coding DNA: TGTGCCAGCAGCTTAGTCATCGGGGGAACCGGGGAGCTGTTTTTT.

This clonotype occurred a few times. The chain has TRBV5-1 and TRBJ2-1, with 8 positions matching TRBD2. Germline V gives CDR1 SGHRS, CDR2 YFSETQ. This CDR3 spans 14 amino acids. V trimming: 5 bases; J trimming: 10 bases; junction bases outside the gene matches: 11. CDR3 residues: CASRSTGLAGEQFF. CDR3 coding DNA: TGCGCCAGCAGATCTACAGGACTAGCTGGGGAGCAGTTCTTC.

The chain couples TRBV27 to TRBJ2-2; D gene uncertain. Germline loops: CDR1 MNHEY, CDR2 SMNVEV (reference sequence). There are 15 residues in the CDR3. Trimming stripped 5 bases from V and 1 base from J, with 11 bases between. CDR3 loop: CASSPKVVNTGELFF. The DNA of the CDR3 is TGTGCCAGCAGTCCAAAGGTTGTGAACACCGGGGAGCTGTTTTTT.

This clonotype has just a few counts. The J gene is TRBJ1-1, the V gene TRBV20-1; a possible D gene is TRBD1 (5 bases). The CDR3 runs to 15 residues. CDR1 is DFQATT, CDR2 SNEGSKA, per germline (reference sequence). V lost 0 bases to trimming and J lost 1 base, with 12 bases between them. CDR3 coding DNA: TGCAGTGCTAGAGAGGGGGGACGGCCGAACACTGAAGCTTTCTTT. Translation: CSAREGGRPNTEAFF.

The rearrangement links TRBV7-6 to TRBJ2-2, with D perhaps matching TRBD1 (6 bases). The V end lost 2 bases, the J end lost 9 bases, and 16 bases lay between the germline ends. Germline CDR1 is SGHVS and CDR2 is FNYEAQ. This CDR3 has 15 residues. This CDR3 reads CASSLKTGSPWELFF. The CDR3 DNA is TGTGCCAGCAGCTTAAAGACAGGATCACCGTGGGAGCTGTTTTTT. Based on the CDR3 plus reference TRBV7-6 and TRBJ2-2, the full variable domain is GAGVSQSPRYKVTKRGQDVALRCDPISGHVSLYWYRQALGQGPEFLTYFNYEAQQDKSGLPNDRFSAERPEGSISTLTIQRTEQRDSAMYRCASSLKTGSPWELFFGEGSRLTVL.

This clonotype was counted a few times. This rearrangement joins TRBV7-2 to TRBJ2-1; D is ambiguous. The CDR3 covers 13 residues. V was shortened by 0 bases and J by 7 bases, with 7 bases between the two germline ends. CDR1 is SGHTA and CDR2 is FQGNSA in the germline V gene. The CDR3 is CASSLAPGNEQFF. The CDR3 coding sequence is TGTGCCAGCAGCTTAGCGCCCGGGAATGAGCAGTTCTTC.

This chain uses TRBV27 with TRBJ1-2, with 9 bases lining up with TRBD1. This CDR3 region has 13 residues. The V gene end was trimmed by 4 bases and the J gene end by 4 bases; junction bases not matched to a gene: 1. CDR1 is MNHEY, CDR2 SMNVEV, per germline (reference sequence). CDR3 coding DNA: TGTGCCAGCAGTTCGACAGGGGGCTATGGCTACACCTTC. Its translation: CASSSTGGYGYTF.

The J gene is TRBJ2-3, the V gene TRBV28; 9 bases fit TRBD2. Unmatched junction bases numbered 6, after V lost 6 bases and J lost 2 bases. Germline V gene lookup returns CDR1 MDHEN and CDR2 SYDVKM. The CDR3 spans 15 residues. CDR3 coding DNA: TGTGCCAGCAGCAATAGCGGGAGAAACACAGATACGCAGTATTTT. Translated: CASSNSGRNTDTQYF.

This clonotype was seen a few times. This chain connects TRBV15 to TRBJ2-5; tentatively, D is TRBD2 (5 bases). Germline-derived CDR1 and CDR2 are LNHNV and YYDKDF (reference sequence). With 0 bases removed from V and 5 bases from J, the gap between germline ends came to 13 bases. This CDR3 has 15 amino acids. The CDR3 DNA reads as TGTGCCACCAGCAGAGAAATAGGAGGTGCGGAGACCCAGTACTTC. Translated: CATSREIGGAETQYF.

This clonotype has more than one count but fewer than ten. CDR3 in amino acids: CASSRGYNEQFF. The CDR3 DNA is TGTGCCAGCAGTAGAGGGTACAATGAGCAGTTCTTC. This chain uses TRBV12-3 or TRBV12-4 with TRBJ2-1; weak D call: TRBD2 (5 bases). This CDR3 contains 12 residues. Trimming took off 5 bases at V and 4 bases at J, with 6 bases between the two ends.

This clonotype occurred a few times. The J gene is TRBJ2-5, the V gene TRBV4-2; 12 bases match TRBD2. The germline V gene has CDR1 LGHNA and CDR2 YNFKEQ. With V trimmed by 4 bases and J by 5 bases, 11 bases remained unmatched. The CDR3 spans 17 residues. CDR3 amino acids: CASSLGSRLAGEETQYF. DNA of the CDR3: TGTGCCAGCAGCCTAGGCTCCAGACTAGCGGGAGAGGAGACCCAGTACTTC.

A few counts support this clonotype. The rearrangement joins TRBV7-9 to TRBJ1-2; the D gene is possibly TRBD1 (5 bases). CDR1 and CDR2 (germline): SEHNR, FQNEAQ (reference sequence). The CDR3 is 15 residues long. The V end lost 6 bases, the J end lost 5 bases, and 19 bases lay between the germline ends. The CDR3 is CASSIPVRGQYGYTF. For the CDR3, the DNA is TGTGCCAGCAGTATTCCGGTGAGGGGCCAGTATGGCTACACCTTC.

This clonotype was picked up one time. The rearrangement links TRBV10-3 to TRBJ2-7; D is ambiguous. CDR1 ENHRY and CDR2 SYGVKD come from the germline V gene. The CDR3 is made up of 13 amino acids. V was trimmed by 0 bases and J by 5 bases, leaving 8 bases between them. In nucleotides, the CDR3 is TGTGCCATCAGTGAGTCGCCAGACCACGAGCAGTACTTC. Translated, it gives CAISESPDHEQYF.

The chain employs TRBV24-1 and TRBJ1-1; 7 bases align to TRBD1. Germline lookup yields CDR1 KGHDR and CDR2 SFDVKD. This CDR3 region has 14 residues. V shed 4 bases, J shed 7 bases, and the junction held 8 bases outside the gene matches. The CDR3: CATSDPRQGGEAFF. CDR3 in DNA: TGTGCCACCAGTGACCCCAGACAGGGCGGTGAAGCTTTCTTT.

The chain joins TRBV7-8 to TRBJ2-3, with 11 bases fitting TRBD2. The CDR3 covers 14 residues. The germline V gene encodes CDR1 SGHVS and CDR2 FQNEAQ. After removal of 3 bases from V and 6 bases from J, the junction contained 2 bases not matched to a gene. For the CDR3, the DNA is TGTGCCAGCAGCTTTAGCGGGAGGGTGGATACGCAGTATTTT. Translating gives CASSFSGRVDTQYF. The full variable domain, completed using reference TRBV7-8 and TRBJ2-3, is GAGVSQSPRYKVAKRGQDVALRCDPISGHVSLFWYQQALGQGPEFLTYFQNEAQLDKSGLPSDRFFAERPEGSVSTLKIQRTQQEDSAVYLCASSFSGRVDTQYFGPGTRLTVL.

CDR3 region: CASSLGLEQPQHF. Here the CDR3 DNA reads TGTGCCAGCAGCTTAGGTTTAGAACAGCCCCAGCATTTT. The gene calls are TRBV7-6 and TRBJ1-5; D not certain. Trimming left V 1 base short and J 7 bases short, with 8 bases between. Germline CDR1 reads SGHVS; CDR2 reads FNYEAQ. CDR3 length: 13 residues.

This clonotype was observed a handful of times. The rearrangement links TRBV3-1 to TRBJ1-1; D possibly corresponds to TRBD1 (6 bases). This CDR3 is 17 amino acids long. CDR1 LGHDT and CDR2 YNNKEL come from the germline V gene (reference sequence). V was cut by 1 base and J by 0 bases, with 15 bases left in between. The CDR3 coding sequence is TGTGCCAGCAGCCAAGGGTCGACAGGCTTCTTGAACACTGAAGCTTTCTTT. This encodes CASSQGSTGFLNTEAFF.

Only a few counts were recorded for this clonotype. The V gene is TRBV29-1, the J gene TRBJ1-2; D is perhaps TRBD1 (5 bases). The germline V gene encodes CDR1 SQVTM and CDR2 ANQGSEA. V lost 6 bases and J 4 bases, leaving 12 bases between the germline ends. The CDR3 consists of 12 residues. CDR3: CSVLLGGYGYTF. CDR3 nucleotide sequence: TGCAGCGTACTTCTGGGGGGCTATGGCTACACCTTC. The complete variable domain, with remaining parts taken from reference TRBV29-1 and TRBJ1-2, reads SAVISQKPSRDICQRGTSLTIQCQVDSQVTMMFWYRQQPGQSLTLIATANQGSEATYESGFVIDKFPISRPNLTFSTLTVSNMSPEDSSIYLCSVLLGGYGYTFGSGTRLTVV.

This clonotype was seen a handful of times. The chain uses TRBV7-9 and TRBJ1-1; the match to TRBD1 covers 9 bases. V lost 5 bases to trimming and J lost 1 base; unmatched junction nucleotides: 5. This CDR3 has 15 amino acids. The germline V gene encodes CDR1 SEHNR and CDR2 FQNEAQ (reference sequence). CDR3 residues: CASSQRGQGNTEAFF. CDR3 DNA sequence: TGTGCCAGCAGCCAGCGGGGACAGGGGAACACTGAAGCTTTCTTT. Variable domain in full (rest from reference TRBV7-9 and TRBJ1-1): DTGVSQNPRHKITKRGQNVTFRCDPISEHNRLYWYRQTLGQGPEFLTYFQNEAQLEKSRLLSDRFSAERPKGSFSTLEIQRTEQGDSAMYLCASSQRGQGNTEAFFGQGTRLTVV.

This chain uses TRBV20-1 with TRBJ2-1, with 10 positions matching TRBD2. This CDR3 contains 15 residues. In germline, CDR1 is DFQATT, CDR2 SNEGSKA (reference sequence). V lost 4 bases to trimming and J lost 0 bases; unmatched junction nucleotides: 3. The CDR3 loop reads CSATASGSSYNEQFF. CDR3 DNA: TGCAGTGCTACCGCTAGCGGGAGCTCCTACAATGAGCAGTTCTTC.

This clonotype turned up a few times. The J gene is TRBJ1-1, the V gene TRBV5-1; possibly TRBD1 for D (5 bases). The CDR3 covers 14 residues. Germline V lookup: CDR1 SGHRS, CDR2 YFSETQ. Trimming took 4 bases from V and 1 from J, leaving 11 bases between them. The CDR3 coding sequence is TGCGCCAGCAGCCCATGGCAGGGGAACACTGAAGCTTTCTTT. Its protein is CASSPWQGNTEAFF. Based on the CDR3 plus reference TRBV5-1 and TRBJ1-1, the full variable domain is KAGVTQTPRYLIKTRGQQVTLSCSPISGHRSVSWYQQTPGQGLQFLFEYFSETQRNKGNFPGRFSGRQFSNSRSEMNVSTLELGDSALYLCASSPWQGNTEAFFGQGTRLTVV.

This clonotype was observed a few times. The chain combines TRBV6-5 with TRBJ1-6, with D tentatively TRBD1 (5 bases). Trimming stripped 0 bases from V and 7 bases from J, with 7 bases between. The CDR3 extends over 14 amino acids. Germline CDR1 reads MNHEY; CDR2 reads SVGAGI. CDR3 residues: CASSYSRDNSPLHF. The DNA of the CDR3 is TGTGCCAGCAGTTACTCCAGGGACAATTCACCCCTCCACTTT.

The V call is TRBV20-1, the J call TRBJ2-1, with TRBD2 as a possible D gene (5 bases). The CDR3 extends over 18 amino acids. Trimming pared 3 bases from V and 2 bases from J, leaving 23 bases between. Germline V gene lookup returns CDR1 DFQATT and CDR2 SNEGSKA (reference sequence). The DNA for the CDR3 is TGCAGTGCTAGGTCGGCTAGCCCTAAACGACCAGCCTACAATGAGCAGTTCTTC. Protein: CSARSASPKRPAYNEQFF.

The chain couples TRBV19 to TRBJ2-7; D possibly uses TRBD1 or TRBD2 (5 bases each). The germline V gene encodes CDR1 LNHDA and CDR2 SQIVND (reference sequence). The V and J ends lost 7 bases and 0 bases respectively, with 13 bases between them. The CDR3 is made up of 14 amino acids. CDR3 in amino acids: CASMDGAASYEQYF. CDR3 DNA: TGTGCCAGTATGGACGGGGCCGCCTCCTACGAGCAGTACTTC.

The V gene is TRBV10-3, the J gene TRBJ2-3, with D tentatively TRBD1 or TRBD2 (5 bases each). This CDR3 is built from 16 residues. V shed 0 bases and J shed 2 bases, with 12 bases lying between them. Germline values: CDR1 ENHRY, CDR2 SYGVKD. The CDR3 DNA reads TGTGCCATCAGTGAGTCAGGCAGGGACCACACAGATACGCAGTATTTT. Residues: CAISESGRDHTDTQYF.

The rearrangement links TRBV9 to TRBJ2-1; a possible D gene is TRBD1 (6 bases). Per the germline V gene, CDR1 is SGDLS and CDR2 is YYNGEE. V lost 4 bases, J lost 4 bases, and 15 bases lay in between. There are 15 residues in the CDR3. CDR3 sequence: CASSSEGTLYNEQFF. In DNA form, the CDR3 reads TGTGCCAGCAGCTCCGAGGGGACACTATACAATGAGCAGTTCTTC.

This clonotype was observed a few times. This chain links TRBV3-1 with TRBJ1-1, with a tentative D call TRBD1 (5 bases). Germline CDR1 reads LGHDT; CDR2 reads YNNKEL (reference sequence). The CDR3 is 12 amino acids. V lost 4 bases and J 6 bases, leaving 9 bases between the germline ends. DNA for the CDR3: TGTGCCAGCAGCCCAGGGACTGCTGAAGCTTTCTTT. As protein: CASSPGTAEAFF.

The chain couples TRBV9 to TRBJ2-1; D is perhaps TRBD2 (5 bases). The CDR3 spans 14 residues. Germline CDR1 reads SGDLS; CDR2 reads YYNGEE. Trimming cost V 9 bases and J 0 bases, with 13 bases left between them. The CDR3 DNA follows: TGTGCCACCCGACCGGGGAGCTCCTACAATGAGCAGTTCTTC. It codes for CATRPGSSYNEQFF.

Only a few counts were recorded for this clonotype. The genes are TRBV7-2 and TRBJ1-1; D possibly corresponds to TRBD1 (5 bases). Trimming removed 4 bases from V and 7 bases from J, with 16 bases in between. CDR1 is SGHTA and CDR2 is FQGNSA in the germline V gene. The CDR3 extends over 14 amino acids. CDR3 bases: TGTGCCAGCAGCTACCTTCCTGCTGGGGGTGAAGCTTTCTTT. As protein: CASSYLPAGGEAFF.

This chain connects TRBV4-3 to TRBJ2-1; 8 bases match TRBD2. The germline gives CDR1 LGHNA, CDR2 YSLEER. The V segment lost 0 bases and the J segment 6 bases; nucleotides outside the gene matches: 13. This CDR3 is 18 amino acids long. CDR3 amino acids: CASSQDASEREGLNEQFF. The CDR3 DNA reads TGCGCCAGCAGCCAAGACGCCTCTGAACGGGAGGGCCTCAATGAGCAGTTCTTC.

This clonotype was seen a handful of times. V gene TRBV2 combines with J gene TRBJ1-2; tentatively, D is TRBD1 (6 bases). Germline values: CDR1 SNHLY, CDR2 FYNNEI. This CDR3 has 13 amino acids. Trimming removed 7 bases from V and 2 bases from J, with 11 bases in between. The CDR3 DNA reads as TGTGCCAGCAACAGGGAAAACAACTATGGCTACACCTTC. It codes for CASNRENNYGYTF.

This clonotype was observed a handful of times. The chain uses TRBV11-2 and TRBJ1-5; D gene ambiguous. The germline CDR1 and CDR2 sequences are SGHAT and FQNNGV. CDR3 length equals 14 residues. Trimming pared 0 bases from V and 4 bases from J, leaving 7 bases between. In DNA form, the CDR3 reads TGTGCCAGCAGCTTAGATTACGGGAATCAGCCCCAGCATTTT. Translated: CASSLDYGNQPQHF.